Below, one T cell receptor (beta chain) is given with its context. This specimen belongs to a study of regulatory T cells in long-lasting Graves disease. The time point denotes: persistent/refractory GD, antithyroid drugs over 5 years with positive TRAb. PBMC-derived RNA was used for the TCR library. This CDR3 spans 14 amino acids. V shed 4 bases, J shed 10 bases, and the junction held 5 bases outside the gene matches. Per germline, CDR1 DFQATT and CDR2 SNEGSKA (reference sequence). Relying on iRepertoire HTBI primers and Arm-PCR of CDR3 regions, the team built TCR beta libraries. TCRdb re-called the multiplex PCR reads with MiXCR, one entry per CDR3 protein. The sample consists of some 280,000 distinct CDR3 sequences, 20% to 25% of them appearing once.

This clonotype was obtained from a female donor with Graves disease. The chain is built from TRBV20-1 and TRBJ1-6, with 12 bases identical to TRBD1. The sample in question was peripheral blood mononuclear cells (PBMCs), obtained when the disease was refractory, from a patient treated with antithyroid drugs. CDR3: CSAIGTGGESPLHF. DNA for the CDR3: TGCAGTGCTATCGGGACAGGGGGCGAATCACCCCTCCACTTT.